This entry features one TCR beta chain sequence. Its antigen is currently unknown. The same CDR3 arises from other DNA sequences in this sample as well. The sample comes from a study of T cell responses to AZD1222 COVID-19 vaccine. Study information: Second-dose timings of about 4 or about 12 weeks were pooled.

Assay: immunoSEQ multiplex PCR; the TCRdb copy retains only in-frame clones and omits some. Among some 140,000 clones listed, approximately 90% were seen once. The CDR3 runs to 14 residues. Germline CDR1 LNHDA, CDR2 SQIVND (reference sequence). Trimming removed 3 bases from V and 5 bases from J; junction bases left unmatched: 1. Overall study results and limits: There were repertoire samples only from the period after the peak T cell response. White British donors predominated, females outnumbered males, and clonal diversity was possibly underestimated. An increase in Spike-specific TCR breadth and depth was observed after two AZD1222 doses.

The genes are TRBV19 and TRBJ2-2, with 9 bases identical to TRBD1. This sequence was found in an adult in good health. The source was peripheral blood, collected on day 0 of AZD1222 vaccination. CDR3 bases: TGTGCCAGTAGTATGGGACAGGGTACCGGGGAGCTGTTTTTT. Its protein is CASSMGQGTGELFF.